This entry lists 5 T cell receptor beta chains sequenced from one sample in a study of blood T cells in healthy people across ages. Combining a sample-barcoded 5' primer with a J-beta primer mix, a second PCR ran for 7 to 11 cycles. TCRdb reprocessed the 5' RACE reads with MiXCR, giving one entry per CDR3 protein. Here the sample spans 600,000 to 1,000,000 distinct CDR3 sequences, 55% to 70% being singletons. Sequenced material: blood. All receptors come from a young man in good health.

The V call is TRBV11-2, the J call TRBJ2-1; D possibly corresponds to TRBD2 (6 bases). The CDR3 covers 14 residues. The ends were cut back, 5 bases at V and 8 bases at J, with 16 bases in the middle. In germline, CDR1 is SGHAT, CDR2 FQNNGV. The CDR3 sequence is CASSPTVTGDEQFF. As DNA, the CDR3 is TGTGCCAGCAGCCCTACAGTGACGGGGGATGAGCAGTTCTTC.

This clonotype was counted once. The chain combines TRBV2 with TRBJ2-1, with a tentative D call TRBD2 (5 bases). Deletions cut 7 bases from V and 7 bases from J, with 17 bases between. CDR1 SNHLY and CDR2 FYNNEI come from the germline V gene. The CDR3 is 14 residues long. The CDR3 DNA is TGTGCCAGCATCGAAAGAACTAGTCCGAATGAGCAGTTCTTC. Amino acids: CASIERTSPNEQFF.

The CDR3 sequence is CASSPGRSGTAFYTF. CDR3 DNA: TGTGCCAGCAGCCCAGGAAGGTCCGGGACAGCTTTCTACACCTTC. V gene TRBV7-9 combines with J gene TRBJ1-2; 7 bases align to TRBD1. This CDR3 spans 15 amino acids. The germline CDR1 and CDR2 sequences are SEHNR and FQNEAQ (reference sequence). Trimming took 5 bases from V and 10 from J; bases not matched to a gene: 16.

The chain is built from TRBV9 and TRBJ2-4, with a possible D match to TRBD2 (6 bases). Germline V gives CDR1 SGDLS, CDR2 YYNGEE. CDR3 length equals 19 residues. The V and J ends lost 0 bases and 5 bases respectively, with 24 bases between them. In nucleotides, the CDR3 is TGTGCCAGCAGCGTAGGAATCTTCCTTCCGGGAGTAGGCGAAAACATTCAGTACTTC. This codes for CASSVGIFLPGVGENIQYF.

This clonotype has only one observation. The rearrangement joins TRBV19 to TRBJ2-5, with D unclear. The CDR3 spans 13 residues. V was shortened by 3 bases and J by 5 bases, with 10 bases between the two germline ends. In germline, CDR1 is LNHDA, CDR2 SQIVND (reference sequence). The DNA of the CDR3 is TGTGCCAGTAGTATTAGGGTAGAGGAGACCCAGTACTTC. Its protein is CASSIRVEETQYF.